Following are 8 T cell receptor beta chains from one sample sequenced in a study of T cell repertoires in cytomegalovirus infection. TCRdb re-derived calls from the reads in MiXCR, one entry per CDR3 protein. The top ten hold roughly an eighth of the sample, which has about 890,000 distinct CDR3 sequences, roughly 30% seen once. These receptors' antigens are unknown. Material: cultured CD8+ T cells from PBMCs, obtained from culture after CMV antigen stimulation. The receptors derive from a human donor in good health (CMV status not recorded). Some clones in this sample may be carry-over from other donors' samples.

This clonotype came up a few times. CDR3 in DNA: TGCGCCAGCAGCCAAGCGGTAGTCTTAGACACAGATACGCAGTATTTT. This encodes CASSQAVVLDTDTQYF. The chain employs TRBV4-1 and TRBJ2-3; D gene uncertain. The CDR3 length is 16 residues. Germline V gene sequence: CDR1 MGHRA, CDR2 YSYEKL. V gave up 1 base and J gave up 2 bases, with 13 bases separating them.

The V and J genes are TRBV9 and TRBJ2-3; D perhaps matches TRBD2 (5 bases). The CDR3 has 16 residues. Germline V CDR1 and CDR2: SGDLS, YYNGEE. Trimming stripped 4 bases from V and 3 bases from J, with 18 bases between. CDR3: CASSPRRSTSTDTQYF. The CDR3 coding sequence is TGTGCCAGCAGCCCCCGCAGATCTACTAGTACAGATACGCAGTATTTT.

This clonotype was picked up many times. The V gene is TRBV6-1, the J gene TRBJ2-2; D is perhaps TRBD1 (5 bases). The CDR3 runs 13 residues. Germline V gene lookup returns CDR1 MNHNS and CDR2 SASEGT. V dropped 6 bases and J dropped 3 bases, with 8 bases sitting between them. The CDR3 sequence is CASSGHYTGELFF. In DNA, the CDR3 is TGTGCCAGCAGCGGACACTACACCGGGGAGCTGTTTTTT.

This clonotype was observed many times. The rearrangement joins TRBV4-2 to TRBJ2-1, with TRBD2 matching over 10 bases. The trim removed 3 bases at V and 8 bases at J, leaving 7 bases unmatched. The CDR3 covers 15 residues. Germline lookup yields CDR1 LGHNA and CDR2 YNFKEQ. The CDR3 sequence is CASSQSGGAGDEQFF. As DNA, the CDR3 is TGTGCCAGCAGCCAGAGCGGGGGGGCGGGGGATGAGCAGTTCTTC.

The chain joins TRBV20-1 to TRBJ2-7; TRBD1 matches at 7 bases. Losses at the gene ends were 3 bases for V and 3 bases for J; bases not matched to a gene: 5. CDR3 length: 13 residues. In germline, CDR1 is DFQATT, CDR2 SNEGSKA (reference sequence). The CDR3 nucleotides read TGCAGTGCTAGGACAGGGCTCAACTACGAGCAGTACTTC. Protein product: CSARTGLNYEQYF.

The V call is TRBV3-1, the J call TRBJ2-2, with D unclear. Germline V CDR1 and CDR2: LGHDT, YNNKEL (reference sequence). This CDR3 has 16 residues. With 4 bases removed from V and 2 bases from J, the gap between germline ends came to 14 bases. The CDR3: CASSLNAIANTGELFF. The DNA for the CDR3 is TGTGCCAGCAGCCTTAACGCTATAGCTAACACCGGGGAGCTGTTTTTT.

With regard to this clonotype: A much more abundant neighbour one base away suggests this may be a read error. The J gene is TRBJ1-1, the V gene TRBV6-5; 9 nucleotides match TRBD1. Unmatched junction bases numbered 2, after V lost 5 bases and J lost 4 bases. CDR1 and CDR2 from the germline V gene are MNHEY and SVGAGI. The CDR3 has 13 amino acids. The CDR3: CASSGTGRTEAFF. The CDR3 DNA follows: TGTGCCAGCAGTGGGACAGGGCGCACTGAAGCTTTCTTT.

The V gene is TRBV6-5, the J gene TRBJ1-1; the D gene is possibly TRBD1 (5 bases). The V gene lost 0 bases and the J gene lost 1 base, with 9 bases spanning the gap. Germline CDR1 is MNHEY and CDR2 is SVGAGI. The CDR3 length is 15 residues. CDR3 protein: CASSYSAGKNTEAFF. In DNA, the CDR3 is TGTGCCAGCAGTTACTCGGCAGGGAAGAACACTGAAGCTTTCTTT.